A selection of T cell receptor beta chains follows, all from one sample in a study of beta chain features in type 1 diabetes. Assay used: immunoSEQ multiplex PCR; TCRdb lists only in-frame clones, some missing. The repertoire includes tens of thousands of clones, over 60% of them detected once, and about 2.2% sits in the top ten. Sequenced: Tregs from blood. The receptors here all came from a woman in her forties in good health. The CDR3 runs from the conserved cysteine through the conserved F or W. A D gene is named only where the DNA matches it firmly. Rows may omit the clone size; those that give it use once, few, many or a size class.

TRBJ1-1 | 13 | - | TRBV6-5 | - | TGTGCCAGCAGTTACTCGAGGGTGACTGAAGCTTTCTTT | CASSYSRVTEAFF
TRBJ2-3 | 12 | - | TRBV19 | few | TGTGCCAGTAGTATTTCACAGGATACGCAGTATTTT | CASSISQDTQYF
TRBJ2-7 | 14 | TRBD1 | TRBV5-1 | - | TGCGCCAGCAGCTTGGGACAGGGCCGCTACGAGCAGTACTTC | CASSLGQGRYEQYF
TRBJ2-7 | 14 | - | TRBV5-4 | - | TGTGCCAGCAGCGAGACAGCCAGCTCCTACGAGCAGTACTTC | CASSETASSYEQYF
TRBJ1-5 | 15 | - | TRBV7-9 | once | TGTGCCAGCAGCCCTGGGGGGTATAGCAATCAGCCCCAGCATTTT | CASSPGGYSNQPQHF
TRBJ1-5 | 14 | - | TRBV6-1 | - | TGTGCCAGCAGTCCTAAGGCGGGGGGTCAGCCCCAGCATTTT | CASSPKAGGQPQHF
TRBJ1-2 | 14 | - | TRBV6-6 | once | TGTGCCAGCAGTTTGGGGGGATTTAGCTATGGCTACACCTTC | CASSLGGFSYGYTF
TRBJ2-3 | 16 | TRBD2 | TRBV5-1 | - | TGCGCCAGCGGAGCGGGGGGGTCAATGACCACAGATACGCAGTATTTT | CASGAGGSMTTDTQYF
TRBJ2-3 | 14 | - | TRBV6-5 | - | TGTGCCAGCAGTAAGACGGCTAGCTCCGGTACGCAGTATTTT | CASSKTASSGTQYF
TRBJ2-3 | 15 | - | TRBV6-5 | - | TGTGCCAGCACCCGGGACTTTGCTAGCACAGATACGCAGTATTTT | CASTRDFASTDTQYF
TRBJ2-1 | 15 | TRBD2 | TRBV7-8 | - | TGTGCCAGCACCGAAGGAGCTAGCGGGGTAGGTGAGCAGTTCTTC | CASTEGASGVGEQFF
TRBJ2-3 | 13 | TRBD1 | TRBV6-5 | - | TGTGCCAGCAGCCTCAGGGGGACAGATACGCAGTATTTT | CASSLRGTDTQYF
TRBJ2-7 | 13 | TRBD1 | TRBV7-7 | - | TGTGCTAGCAGCTTAGACAGGGGAGGCGAGCAGTACTTC | CASSLDRGGEQYF